The T cell receptor (beta chain) under discussion was sequenced for a study of CD8+CD57+ T cells in acquired aplastic anemia. Study background: Average DNA yield from sorted CD4+ and CD8+ cells was approximately 3 ug. Where healthy donors were concerned, CD4+ cells averaged about 10 million reads.

This clonotype was recorded many times. The antigen remains unidentified. V was trimmed by 6 bases and J by 0 bases, leaving 15 bases between them. CDR1 is MNHNS and CDR2 is SASEGT in the germline V gene. CDR3 length: 15 residues. Regarding the study as a whole: Overlapping CD8+ CDR3 repertoires of patients and controls contained roughly 27 shared sequences. No significant difference in CD8+ Simpson's diversity was found between patients and controls.

Genomic DNA, serving as template, underwent TCR beta VDJ and CDR3 profiling. MiXCR, run by TCRdb on the reads, gives a single entry per CDR3 protein. The table shows hundreds of thousands of distinct CDR3 sequences, with roughly 64% occurring only once. The sequencing input was sorted CD4+, CD8+, or CD8+CD57+ T cells (not recorded which) from PBMCs. This chain joins TRBV6-1 and TRBJ2-7, with D perhaps TRBD1 (5 bases). This receptor was taken from a human donor in good health, serving as a control. In DNA, the CDR3 is TGTGCCAGCAGGGCAGCAGGGCCGTACTCCTACGAGCAGTACTTC. Translation gives CASRAAGPYSYEQYF.